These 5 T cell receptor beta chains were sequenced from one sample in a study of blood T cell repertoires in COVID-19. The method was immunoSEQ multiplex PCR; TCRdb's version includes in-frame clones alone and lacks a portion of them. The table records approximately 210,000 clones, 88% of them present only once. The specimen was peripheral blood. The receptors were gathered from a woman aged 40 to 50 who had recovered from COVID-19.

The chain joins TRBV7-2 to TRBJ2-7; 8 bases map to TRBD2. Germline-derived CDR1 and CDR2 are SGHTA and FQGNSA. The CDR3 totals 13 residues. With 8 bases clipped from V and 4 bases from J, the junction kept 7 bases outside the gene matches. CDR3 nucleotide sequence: TGTGCCAGCGAAGATAGCGGGACTTACGAGCAGTACTTC. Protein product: CASEDSGTYEQYF.

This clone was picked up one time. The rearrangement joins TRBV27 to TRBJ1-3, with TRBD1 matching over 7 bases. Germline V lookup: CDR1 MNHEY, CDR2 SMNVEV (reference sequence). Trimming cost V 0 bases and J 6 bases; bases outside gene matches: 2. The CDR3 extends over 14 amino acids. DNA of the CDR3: TGTGCCAGCAGTTTATCAGGGGGCAAAAACACCATATATTTT. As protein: CASSLSGGKNTIYF.

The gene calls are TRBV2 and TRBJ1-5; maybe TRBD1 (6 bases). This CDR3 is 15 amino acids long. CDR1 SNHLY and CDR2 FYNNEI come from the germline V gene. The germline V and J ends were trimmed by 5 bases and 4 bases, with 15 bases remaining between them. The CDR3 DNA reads TGTGCCAGCAGTAAATACAGGGACCCTAATCAGCCCCAGCATTTT. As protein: CASSKYRDPNQPQHF. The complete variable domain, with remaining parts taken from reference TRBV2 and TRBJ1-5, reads EPEVTQTPSHQVTQMGQEVILRCVPISNHLYFYWYRQILGQKVEFLVSFYNNEISEKSEIFDDQFSVERPDGSNFTLKIRSTKLEDSAMYFCASSKYRDPNQPQHFGDGTRLSIL.

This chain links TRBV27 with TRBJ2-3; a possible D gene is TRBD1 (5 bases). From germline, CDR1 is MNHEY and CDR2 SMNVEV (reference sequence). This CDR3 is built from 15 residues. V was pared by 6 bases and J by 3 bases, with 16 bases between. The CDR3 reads CASSFQGSWTDTQYF. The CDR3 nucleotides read TGTGCCAGCAGCTTTCAGGGATCTTGGACAGATACGCAGTATTTT.

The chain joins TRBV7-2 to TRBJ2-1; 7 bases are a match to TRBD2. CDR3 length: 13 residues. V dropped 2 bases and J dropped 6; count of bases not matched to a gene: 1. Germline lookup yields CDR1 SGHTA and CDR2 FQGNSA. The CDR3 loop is CASSLWGGNEQFF. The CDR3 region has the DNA TGTGCCAGCAGCTTATGGGGGGGCAATGAGCAGTTCTTC.